The 30 T cell receptor beta chains below come from one sample, sequenced in a study of CD8 T cells in ankylosing spondylitis. A single record per CDR3 protein comes from TCRdb applying MiXCR to the 5' RACE reads. Among 150,000 to 200,000 distinct CDR3 sequences listed, roughly 11% were seen once. The specimen was blood, either unsorted or a sorted T cell fraction (not recorded which). Source of these receptors: a male donor with ankylosing spondylitis or in good health (not recorded which).

This clonotype was detected only a few times. CDR3 amino acids: CASSHRAGQGAYEQYF. CDR3 DNA: TGTGCCAGCAGCCACCGGGCGGGACAGGGAGCCTACGAGCAGTACTTC. The chain combines TRBV6-1 with TRBJ2-7; 9 bases agree with TRBD1. Per germline, CDR1 MNHNS and CDR2 SASEGT. The V segment lost 6 bases and the J segment 2 bases; nucleotides outside the gene matches: 11. The CDR3 is made up of 16 amino acids.

In this sample, this clonotype turned up a few times. The genes are TRBV12-3 or TRBV12-4 and TRBJ1-5; the match to TRBD1 covers 10 bases. The length of the CDR3 is 15 residues. The V segment lost 8 bases and the J segment 1 base; nucleotides outside the gene matches: 5. The CDR3: CASRDRGGSNQPQHF. The CDR3 DNA is TGTGCCAGCCGGGACAGGGGAGGAAGCAATCAGCCCCAGCATTTT.

There are many counts of this clonotype. V and J are TRBV4-3 and TRBJ2-3; D may be TRBD1 or TRBD2 (5 bases each). Germline-derived CDR1 and CDR2 are LGHNA and YSLEER. The V and J ends lost 1 base and 2 bases respectively, with 10 bases between them. This CDR3 comprises 15 residues. CDR3 sequence: CASSQARGTTDTQYF. CDR3 DNA: TGCGCCAGCAGCCAAGCACGAGGGACCACAGATACGCAGTATTTT.

This clonotype was seen at least ten times. This sequence joins TRBV20-1 and TRBJ1-2; D is ambiguous. Germline values: CDR1 DFQATT, CDR2 SNEGSKA (reference sequence). The CDR3 is 13 amino acids. With 0 bases removed from V and 6 bases from J, the gap between germline ends came to 11 bases. The CDR3 is CSARDSIADGYTF. Here the CDR3 DNA reads TGCAGTGCTAGAGACAGCATAGCTGATGGCTACACCTTC.

As for this clonotype: A much larger clonotype is one base distant, so this may be a read error. The chain is built from TRBV20-1 and TRBJ2-1; a possible D gene is TRBD2 (7 bases). V lost 2 bases and J 6 bases, leaving 17 bases between the germline ends. From germline, CDR1 is DFQATT and CDR2 SNEGSKA (reference sequence). The CDR3 length is 15 residues. The CDR3 is CSARTATSRGNEQFF. The CDR3 DNA reads TGCAGTGCTAGAACAGCGACTAGCAGGGGCAATGAGCAGTTCTTC.

The chain uses TRBV5-1 and TRBJ2-4, with TRBD2 as a possible D gene (5 bases). Trimming cost V 3 bases and J 6 bases, with 19 bases left between them. Germline V gene sequence: CDR1 SGHRS, CDR2 YFSETQ. CDR3 length equals 16 residues. CDR3 in amino acids: CASSYTGAGGGNIQYF. Here the CDR3 DNA reads TGCGCCAGCAGCTACACCGGCGCTGGCGGAGGAAACATTCAGTACTTC.

This clonotype was seen at least ten times. This rearrangement joins TRBV11-3 to TRBJ2-3; 8 nucleotides line up with TRBD1. From germline, CDR1 is SGHNT and CDR2 YENEEA. CDR3 length equals 14 residues. V gave up 3 bases and J gave up 5 bases; unmatched junction bases: 4. This CDR3 is CASSLGQVEDTQYF. CDR3 DNA: TGTGCCAGCAGCTTGGGACAGGTGGAAGATACGCAGTATTTT.

This clonotype was detected ten times or more. This sequence joins TRBV27 and TRBJ2-3, with D uncertain. Trimming took off 4 bases at V and 2 bases at J, with 7 bases between the two ends. This CDR3 is built from 13 residues. In germline, CDR1 is MNHEY, CDR2 SMNVEV (reference sequence). CDR3 DNA: TGTGCCAGCAGTTCGCCCCTCACAGATACGCAGTATTTT. This codes for CASSSPLTDTQYF.

This clonotype showed up many times. The chain combines TRBV9 with TRBJ2-3; the match to TRBD2 covers 8 bases. The CDR3 is made up of 15 amino acids. V lost 2 bases and J lost 0; bases outside the gene matches: 2. Germline-derived CDR1 and CDR2 are SGDLS and YYNGEE. CDR3 DNA: TGTGCCAGCAGCGTGGCTAGCGGGAGCACAGATACGCAGTATTTT. It is translated as CASSVASGSTDTQYF.

In this sample, this clonotype turned up many times. The CDR3 DNA is TGCGCCAGCAGCCTGGTCCCCATCGGGACAGGGGGCACTGAAGCTTTCTTT. Residues: CASSLVPIGTGGTEAFF. The rearrangement joins TRBV5-1 to TRBJ1-1, with 11 bases identical to TRBD1. J lost 4 bases, V lost 4 bases, and 12 bases had no gene match. Germline CDR1 and CDR2: SGHRS and YFSETQ. The CDR3 totals 17 residues.

At least ten counts were recorded for this clonotype. The chain's CDR3 is CASSLGGLGSTDTQYF. The CDR3 DNA reads as TGCGCCAGCAGCTTGGGGGGATTAGGTAGCACAGATACGCAGTATTTT. The chain is built from TRBV5-1 and TRBJ2-3; D not certain. Trimming removed 0 bases from V and 0 bases from J, with 11 bases in between. The germline gives CDR1 SGHRS, CDR2 YFSETQ. The CDR3 runs 16 residues.

This clonotype was picked up many times. The chain joins TRBV6-1 to TRBJ1-1; 8 bases are shared with TRBD1. The length of the CDR3 is 15 residues. The V and J ends lost 6 bases and 7 bases, in that order; junction bases with no gene match: 13. Germline-derived CDR1 and CDR2 are MNHNS and SASEGT. The CDR3 here is CASRLTWTGSNEAFF. DNA for the CDR3: TGTGCCAGCAGACTCACCTGGACAGGGTCAAATGAAGCTTTCTTT.

This clonotype was counted many times. The rearrangement links TRBV5-1 to TRBJ2-7; TRBD1 or TRBD2 may be the D gene (5 bases each). The CDR3 consists of 13 residues. The V end lost 5 bases, the J end lost 7 bases, and 16 bases lay between the germline ends. CDR1 is SGHRS and CDR2 is YFSETQ in the germline V gene. CDR3 DNA sequence: TGCGCCAGCAGGTACGACGACTGGGGGGAGCAGTACTTC. It is translated as CASRYDDWGEQYF.

The V call is TRBV5-4, the J call TRBJ2-5, with D possibly being TRBD2 (6 bases). There are 16 residues in the CDR3. Germline lookup yields CDR1 SGHNT and CDR2 YYREEE (reference sequence). V lost 4 bases and J lost 5, with 21 bases in between. DNA for the CDR3: TGTGCCAGCAGCGCGAGCCCGGGAGCCTCCGTGGAGACCCAGTACTTC. Translating it yields CASSASPGASVETQYF.

The chain recombines TRBV19 with TRBJ2-7, with 11 bases identical to TRBD1. Trimming cost V 4 bases and J 8 bases; bases outside gene matches: 13. Germline V gene sequence: CDR1 LNHDA, CDR2 SQIVND (reference sequence). The CDR3 extends over 16 amino acids. This CDR3 is CASSKRMGQGGFQQYF. The DNA of the CDR3 is TGTGCCAGTAGTAAAAGGATGGGACAGGGGGGCTTTCAGCAGTACTTC. Full variable domain (remainder filled in from reference TRBV19 and TRBJ2-7): DGGITQSPKYLFRKEGQNVTLSCEQNLNHDAMYWYRQDPGQGLRLIYYSQIVNDFQKGDIAEGYSVSREKKESFPLTVTSAQKNPTAFYLCASSKRMGQGGFQQYFGPGTRLTVT.

This clonotype was picked up many times. The V call is TRBV12-3 or TRBV12-4, the J call TRBJ1-1, with D unclear. Trimming pared 3 bases from V and 1 base from J, leaving 6 bases between. The CDR3 runs to 13 residues. Here the CDR3 reads CASSLRGNTEAFF. The DNA for the CDR3 is TGTGCCAGCAGTTTGAGAGGGAACACTGAAGCTTTCTTT.

This clonotype has ten or more counts. The chain recombines TRBV5-1 with TRBJ2-1, with unresolved D. The germline V gene encodes CDR1 SGHRS and CDR2 YFSETQ. The CDR3 consists of 15 residues. With 0 bases removed from V and 1 base from J, the gap between germline ends came to 8 bases. The CDR3 region is CASSLVFGSYNEQFF. The DNA of the CDR3 is TGCGCCAGCAGCTTGGTGTTTGGGTCCTACAATGAGCAGTTCTTC.

This clonotype has a handful of counts. The V gene is TRBV15, the J gene TRBJ2-7; D possibly corresponds to TRBD1 (6 bases). V was shortened by 1 base and J by 3 bases, with 19 bases between the two germline ends. The germline V gene has CDR1 LNHNV and CDR2 YYDKDF (reference sequence). The CDR3 extends over 17 amino acids. CDR3 sequence reads: CATSRAGQRGRNYEQYF. The CDR3 coding sequence is TGTGCCACCAGCAGAGCCGGACAGCGAGGCAGAAACTACGAGCAGTACTTC. The variable domain in full, completed from reference TRBV15 and TRBJ2-7, reads DAMVIQNPRYQVTQFGKPVTLSCSQTLNHNVMYWYQQKSSQAPKLLFHYYDKDFNNEADTPDNFQSRRPNTSFCFLDIRSPGLGDTAMYLCATSRAGQRGRNYEQYFGPGTRLTVT.

The chain uses TRBV28 and TRBJ2-5; perhaps TRBD2 as D (7 bases). The CDR3 is 14 residues long. V was shortened by 3 bases and J by 6 bases, with 14 bases between the two germline ends. Germline V gene lookup returns CDR1 MDHEN and CDR2 SYDVKM. CDR3 nucleotide sequence: TGTGCCAGCAGTTTCGGGGGGCAGGGAAAGACCCAGTACTTC. Its protein is CASSFGGQGKTQYF.

This clonotype was seen ten or more times. The V and J genes are TRBV5-1 and TRBJ2-1; no clear D gene. Germline V CDR1 and CDR2: SGHRS, YFSETQ. V dropped 0 bases and J dropped 3 bases, with 10 bases sitting between them. CDR3 length: 15 amino acids. The CDR3 spells CASSLGPTDYNEQFF. CDR3 bases: TGCGCCAGCAGCTTGGGTCCTACCGACTACAATGAGCAGTTCTTC. The whole variable domain, remainder taken from reference TRBV5-1 and TRBJ2-1, is KAGVTQTPRYLIKTRGQQVTLSCSPISGHRSVSWYQQTPGQGLQFLFEYFSETQRNKGNFPGRFSGRQFSNSRSEMNVSTLELGDSALYLCASSLGPTDYNEQFFGPGTRLTVL.

This clonotype has only a few counts. The chain has TRBV5-1 and TRBJ1-2, with 10 positions matching TRBD1. J lost 7 bases, V lost 4 bases, and 16 bases had no gene match. There are 17 residues in the CDR3. The germline V gene encodes CDR1 SGHRS and CDR2 YFSETQ. The CDR3 region is CASSPGQGTRNYRGYTF. As DNA, the CDR3 is TGCGCCAGCAGCCCGGGACAGGGGACCCGGAACTATCGTGGCTACACCTTC.

In this sample, this clonotype turned up many times. V and J are TRBV11-2 and TRBJ2-1; D gene unclear. Deletions cut 0 bases from V and 6 bases from J, with 9 bases between. Germline lookup yields CDR1 SGHAT and CDR2 FQNNGV. The CDR3 consists of 14 residues. This CDR3 reads CASSLDLPGNEQFF. The CDR3 nucleotides are TGTGCCAGCAGCTTAGATCTCCCGGGCAATGAGCAGTTCTTC.

This clonotype has a count of ten or more. The chain links TRBV5-1 to TRBJ1-5; no clear D gene. Germline V gene sequence: CDR1 SGHRS, CDR2 YFSETQ. Trimming cost V 0 bases and J 6 bases, with 13 bases left between them. The CDR3 is 15 residues long. CDR3 sequence (DNA): TGCGCCAGCAGCTTGGAGGGCCAGCGAGGTCAGCCCCAGCATTTT. Residues: CASSLEGQRGQPQHF.

This clonotype was recorded at least ten times. The V call is TRBV16, the J call TRBJ1-5; D uncertain. Trimming stripped 0 bases from V and 5 bases from J, with 8 bases between. The CDR3 has 14 residues. Germline V CDR1 and CDR2: KGHSY, FQNENV. The CDR3 region has the DNA TGTGCCAGCAGCCAATCGCGCAAGGATCAGCCCCAGCATTTT. It yields the protein CASSQSRKDQPQHF.

At least ten counts were recorded for this clonotype. V usage is TRBV20-1 and J usage is TRBJ2-5, with 10 bases aligning to TRBD2. This CDR3 spans 15 amino acids. Germline assignment: CDR1 DFQATT and CDR2 SNEGSKA (reference sequence). V was clipped by 3 bases and J by 1 base; unmatched bases: 5. The CDR3 nucleotides read TGCAGTGCTAGCGGACTAGCGGTATTCCAAGAGACCCAGTACTTC. Residues: CSASGLAVFQETQYF.

The table lists this clonotype with many counts. This chain links TRBV6-2 or TRBV6-3 with TRBJ1-4; 8 bases line up with TRBD1. This CDR3 has 20 residues. The V and J ends lost 2 bases and 6 bases, in that order; junction bases with no gene match: 20. Germline CDR1 MNHEY, CDR2 SVGEGT. The chain's CDR3 is CASSYRIRTGSSTGDEKLFF. The CDR3, as DNA: TGTGCCAGCAGTTACCGCATCCGGACAGGGTCCTCTACGGGGGATGAAAAACTGTTTTTT.

The chain links TRBV7-9 to TRBJ2-1; D might be TRBD2 (5 bases). CDR1 is SEHNR, CDR2 FQNEAQ, per germline (reference sequence). CDR3 length: 16 amino acids. The V end was cut by 5 bases, the J end by 5 bases, with 19 bases between. CDR3 bases: TGTGCCAGCAGCCCGATGGGAGCGCGGCAAGACAATGAGCAGTTCTTC. Translating it yields CASSPMGARQDNEQFF. Variable domain in full (rest from reference TRBV7-9 and TRBJ2-1): DTGVSQNPRHKITKRGQNVTFRCDPISEHNRLYWYRQTLGQGPEFLTYFQNEAQLEKSRLLSDRFSAERPKGSFSTLEIQRTEQGDSAMYLCASSPMGARQDNEQFFGPGTRLTVL.

This clonotype occurred a few times. V gene TRBV29-1 combines with J gene TRBJ2-2; D gene uncertain. Germline lookup yields CDR1 SQVTM and CDR2 ANQGSEA. Trimming took off 7 bases at V and 4 bases at J, with 13 bases between the two ends. The CDR3 is 13 residues long. DNA for the CDR3: TGCAGCGGGTACAAGGGTGGCACCGGGGAGCTGTTTTTT. Its protein product is CSGYKGGTGELFF.

This clonotype was detected many times. The chain employs TRBV12-3 or TRBV12-4 and TRBJ1-2; D remains ambiguous. V was trimmed by 3 bases and J by 0 bases, leaving 5 bases between them. CDR3 length: 13 residues. The CDR3 bases are TGTGCCAGCAGTTTCCCCGCTAACTATGGCTACACCTTC. Its translation: CASSFPANYGYTF.

Ten or more counts support this clonotype. The rearrangement joins TRBV20-1 to TRBJ1-1; TRBD1 aligns across 10 bases. CDR1 is DFQATT and CDR2 is SNEGSKA in the germline V gene (reference sequence). The CDR3 consists of 20 residues. V dropped 4 bases and J dropped 0; count of bases not matched to a gene: 20. The CDR3 DNA reads as TGCAGTGCTATCAGGACAGGGGGGACCCTCCGTTCAGATCTGAACACTGAAGCTTTCTTT. Translated: CSAIRTGGTLRSDLNTEAFF.